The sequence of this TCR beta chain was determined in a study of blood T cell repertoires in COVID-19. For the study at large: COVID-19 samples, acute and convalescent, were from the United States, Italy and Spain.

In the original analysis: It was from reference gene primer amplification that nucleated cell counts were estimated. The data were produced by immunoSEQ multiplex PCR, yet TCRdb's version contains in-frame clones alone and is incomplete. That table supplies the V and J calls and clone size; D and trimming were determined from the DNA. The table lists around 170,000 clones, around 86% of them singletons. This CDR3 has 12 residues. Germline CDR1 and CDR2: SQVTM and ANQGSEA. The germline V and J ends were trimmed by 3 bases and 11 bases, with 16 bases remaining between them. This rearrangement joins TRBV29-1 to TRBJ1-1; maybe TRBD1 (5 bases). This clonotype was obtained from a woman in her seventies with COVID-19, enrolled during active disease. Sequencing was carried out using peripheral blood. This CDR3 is CSVEGSRVGAFF. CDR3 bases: TGCAGCGTTGAGGGCAGCAGGGTAGGGGCTTTCTTT.